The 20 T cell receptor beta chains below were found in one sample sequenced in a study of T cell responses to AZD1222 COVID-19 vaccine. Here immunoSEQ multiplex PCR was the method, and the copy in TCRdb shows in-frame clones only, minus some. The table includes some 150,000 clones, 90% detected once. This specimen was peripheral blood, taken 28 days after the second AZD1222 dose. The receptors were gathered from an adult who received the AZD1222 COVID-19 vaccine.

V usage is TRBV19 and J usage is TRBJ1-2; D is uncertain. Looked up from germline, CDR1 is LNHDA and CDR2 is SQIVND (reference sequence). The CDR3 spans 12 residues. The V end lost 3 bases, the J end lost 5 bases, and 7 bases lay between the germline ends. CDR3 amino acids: CASSIGQYGYTF. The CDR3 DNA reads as TGTGCCAGTAGTATCGGCCAATATGGCTACACCTTC.

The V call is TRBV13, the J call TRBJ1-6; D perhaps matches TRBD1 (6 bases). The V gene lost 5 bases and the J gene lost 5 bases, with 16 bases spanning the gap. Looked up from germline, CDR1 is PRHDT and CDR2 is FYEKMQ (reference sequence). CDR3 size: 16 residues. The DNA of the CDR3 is TGTGCCAGCAGCCTGCACCCGACAGGAGATAATTCACCCCTCCACTTT. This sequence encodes CASSLHPTGDNSPLHF.

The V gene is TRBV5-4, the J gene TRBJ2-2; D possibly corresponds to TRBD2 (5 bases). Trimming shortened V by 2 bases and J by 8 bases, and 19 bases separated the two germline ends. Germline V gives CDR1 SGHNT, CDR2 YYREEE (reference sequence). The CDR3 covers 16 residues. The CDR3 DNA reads TGTGCCAGCAGCTTAAAGTCCTTGGTGGAGGCGGGGGAGCTGTTTTTT. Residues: CASSLKSLVEAGELFF.

The CDR3 nucleotides read TGTGCCAGTACAGAGTCCCGGGACAGGACGGAAGCTTTCTTT. It encodes CASTESRDRTEAFF. This chain connects TRBV19 to TRBJ1-1; 8 bases match TRBD1. Germline values: CDR1 LNHDA, CDR2 SQIVND (reference sequence). V gave up 7 bases and J gave up 8 bases; unmatched junction bases: 12. There are 14 residues in the CDR3.

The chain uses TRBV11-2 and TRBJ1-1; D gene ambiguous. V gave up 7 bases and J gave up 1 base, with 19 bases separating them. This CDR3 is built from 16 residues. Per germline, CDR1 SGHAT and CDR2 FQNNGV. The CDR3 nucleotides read TGTGCCAGCATCTCTAGACCGCTGGTGGGGAACACTGAAGCTTTCTTT. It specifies CASISRPLVGNTEAFF.

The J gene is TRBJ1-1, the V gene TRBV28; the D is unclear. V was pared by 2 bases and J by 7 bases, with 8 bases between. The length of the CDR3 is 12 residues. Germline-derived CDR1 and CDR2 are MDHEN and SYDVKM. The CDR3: CASSLGRREAFF. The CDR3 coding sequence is TGTGCCAGCAGTTTAGGGCGGCGTGAAGCTTTCTTT. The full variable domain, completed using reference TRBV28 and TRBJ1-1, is DVKVTQSSRYLVKRTGEKVFLECVQDMDHENMFWYRQDPGLGLRLIYFSYDVKMKEKGDIPEGYSVSREKKERFSLILESASTNQTSMYLCASSLGRREAFFGQGTRLTVV.

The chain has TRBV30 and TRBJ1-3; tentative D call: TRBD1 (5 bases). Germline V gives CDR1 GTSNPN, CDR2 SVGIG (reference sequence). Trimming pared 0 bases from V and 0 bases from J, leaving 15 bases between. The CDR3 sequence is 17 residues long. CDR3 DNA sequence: TGTGCCTGGAGTGTAAGGAGGGGCCGATACTCTGGAAACACCATATATTTT. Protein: CAWSVRRGRYSGNTIYF. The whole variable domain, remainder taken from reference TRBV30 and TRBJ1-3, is SQTIHQWPATLVQPVGSPLSLECTVEGTSNPNLYWYRQAAGRGLQLLFYSVGIGQISSEVPQNLSASRPQDRQFILSSKKLLLSDSGFYLCAWSVRRGRYSGNTIYFGEGSWLTVV.

The CDR3: CASIRDSTSTDTQYF. The CDR3 DNA is TGTGCCAGTATCCGGGACTCCACTAGCACAGATACGCAGTATTTT. The chain links TRBV6-5 to TRBJ2-3, with D possibly matching TRBD2 (6 bases). Looked up from germline, CDR1 is MNHEY and CDR2 is SVGAGI. CDR3 length: 15 residues. V shed 9 bases and J shed 0 bases, with 16 bases lying between them.

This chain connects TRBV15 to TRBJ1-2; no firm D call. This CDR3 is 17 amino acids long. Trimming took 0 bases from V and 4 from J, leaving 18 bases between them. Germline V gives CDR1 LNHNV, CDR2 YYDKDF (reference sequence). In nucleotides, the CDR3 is TGTGCCACCAGCAGAGATTCGGAGGCGGGATCTCGCTATGGCTACACCTTC. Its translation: CATSRDSEAGSRYGYTF.

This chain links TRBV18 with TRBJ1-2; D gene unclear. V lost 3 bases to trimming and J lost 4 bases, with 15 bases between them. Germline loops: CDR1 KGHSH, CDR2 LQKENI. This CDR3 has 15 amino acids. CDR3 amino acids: CASSPALQLIYGYTF. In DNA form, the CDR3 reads TGTGCCAGCTCACCGGCATTACAGCTAATCTATGGCTACACCTTC. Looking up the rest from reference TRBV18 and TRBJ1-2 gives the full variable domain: NAGVMQNPRHLVRRRGQEARLRCSPMKGHSHVYWYRQLPEEGLKFMVYLQKENIIDESGMPKERFSAEFPKEGPSILRIQQVVRGDSAAYFCASSPALQLIYGYTFGSGTRLTVV.

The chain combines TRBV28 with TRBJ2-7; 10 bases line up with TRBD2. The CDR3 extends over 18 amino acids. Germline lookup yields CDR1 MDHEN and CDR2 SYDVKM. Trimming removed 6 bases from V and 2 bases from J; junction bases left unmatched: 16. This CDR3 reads CASSSRQGKGLAPYEQYF. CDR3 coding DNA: TGTGCCAGCAGCTCCCGACAGGGGAAGGGACTAGCGCCCTACGAGCAGTACTTC.

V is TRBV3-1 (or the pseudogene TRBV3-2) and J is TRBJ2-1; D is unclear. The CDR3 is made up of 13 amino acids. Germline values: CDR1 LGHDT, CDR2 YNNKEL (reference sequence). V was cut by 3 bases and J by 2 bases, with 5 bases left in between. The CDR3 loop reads CASSQAAYNEQFF. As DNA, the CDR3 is TGTGCCAGCAGCCAGGCCGCCTACAATGAGCAGTTCTTC.

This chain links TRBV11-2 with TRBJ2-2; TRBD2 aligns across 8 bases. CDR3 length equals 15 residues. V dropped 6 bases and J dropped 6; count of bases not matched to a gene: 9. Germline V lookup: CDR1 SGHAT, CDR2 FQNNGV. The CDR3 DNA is TGTGCCAGCAGTCGACAGACCGGGAGGGCCGGGGAGCTGTTTTTT. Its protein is CASSRQTGRAGELFF.

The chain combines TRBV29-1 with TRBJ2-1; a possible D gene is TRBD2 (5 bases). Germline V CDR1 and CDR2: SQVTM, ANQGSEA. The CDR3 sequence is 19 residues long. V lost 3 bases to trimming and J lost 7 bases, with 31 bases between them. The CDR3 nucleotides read TGCAGCGTTGATGCACCCATCGGCCCCGGGATGTTTTATGTTAATGAGCAGTTCTTC. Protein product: CSVDAPIGPGMFYVNEQFF.

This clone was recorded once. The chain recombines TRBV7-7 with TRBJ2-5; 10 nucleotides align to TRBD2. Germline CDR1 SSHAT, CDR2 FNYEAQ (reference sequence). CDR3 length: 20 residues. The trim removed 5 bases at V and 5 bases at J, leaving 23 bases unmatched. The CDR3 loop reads CASSPFAVSLAGDLEETQYF. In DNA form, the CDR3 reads TGTGCCAGCAGCCCATTTGCGGTCAGCCTAGCGGGGGATTTAGAGGAGACCCAGTACTTC.

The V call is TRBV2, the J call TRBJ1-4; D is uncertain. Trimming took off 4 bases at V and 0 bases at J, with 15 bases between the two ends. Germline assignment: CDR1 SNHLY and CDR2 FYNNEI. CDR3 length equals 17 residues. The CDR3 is CASSAVLGPSTNEKLFF. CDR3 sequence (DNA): TGTGCCAGCAGTGCCGTTCTAGGGCCTTCAACTAATGAAAAACTGTTTTTT.

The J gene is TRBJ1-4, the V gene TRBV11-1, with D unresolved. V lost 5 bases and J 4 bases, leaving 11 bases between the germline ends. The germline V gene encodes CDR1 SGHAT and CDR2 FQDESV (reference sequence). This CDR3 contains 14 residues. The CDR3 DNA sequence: TGTGCCAGCAGCCGAGACCACGTTAATGAAAAACTGTTTTTT. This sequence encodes CASSRDHVNEKLFF.

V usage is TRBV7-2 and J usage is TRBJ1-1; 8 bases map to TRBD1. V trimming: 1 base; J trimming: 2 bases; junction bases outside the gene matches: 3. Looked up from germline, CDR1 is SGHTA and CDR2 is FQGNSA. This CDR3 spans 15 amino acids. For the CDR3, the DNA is TGTGCCAGCAGCTTAGTAGACAGGGGAAACACTGAAGCTTTCTTT. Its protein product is CASSLVDRGNTEAFF.

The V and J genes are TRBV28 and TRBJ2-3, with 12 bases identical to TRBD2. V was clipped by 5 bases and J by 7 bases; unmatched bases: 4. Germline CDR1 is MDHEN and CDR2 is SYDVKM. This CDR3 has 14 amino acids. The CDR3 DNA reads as TGTGCCAGCAGTCCCGGACTAGCGGGATATACGCAGTATTTT. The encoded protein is CASSPGLAGYTQYF. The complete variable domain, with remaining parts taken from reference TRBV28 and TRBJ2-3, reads DVKVTQSSRYLVKRTGEKVFLECVQDMDHENMFWYRQDPGLGLRLIYFSYDVKMKEKGDIPEGYSVSREKKERFSLILESASTNQTSMYLCASSPGLAGYTQYFGPGTRLTVL.

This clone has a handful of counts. CDR3 loop: CASSQYGRDSSPGIEQFF. The CDR3 nucleotides read TGCGCCAGCAGCCAATATGGCCGGGACAGTTCCCCGGGTATTGAGCAGTTCTTC. The chain is built from TRBV4-1 and TRBJ2-1; TRBD1 matches 7 bases. V gave up 2 bases and J gave up 9 bases; unmatched junction bases: 19. The germline V gene encodes CDR1 MGHRA and CDR2 YSYEKL. The CDR3 runs to 18 residues.